This TCR beta chain was sequenced during a study of glioma-infiltrating T cells after dendritic cell vaccination. Method: immunoSEQ multiplex PCR; TCRdb's copy keeps in-frame clones and lacks some. The table lists tens of thousands of clones, about four fifths of them singletons. Time point defined: after dendritic cell vaccination, including at tumor progression/relapse. CDR3 size: 17 residues. Trimming cost V 5 bases and J 5 bases; bases outside gene matches: 15. Germline CDR1 SGHTA, CDR2 FQGTGA. The chain combines TRBV7-3 with TRBJ1-1; 9 bases map to TRBD1. Source: blood, taken after dendritic cell vaccination. The sequence came from a human donor with glioblastoma. The CDR3 coding sequence is TGTGCCAGCAGCCTAATGGGACAGGGATTTAGAGGGACTGAAGCTTTCTTT. Amino acid sequence: CASSLMGQGFRGTEAFF.